These T cell receptor beta chains were read from a single sample in a study of blood T cell repertoires in COVID-19. The table came from immunoSEQ multiplex PCR; TCRdb's copy has only in-frame clones and leaves some out. The profile shows 250,000 to 300,000 clones, roughly 84% of them singletons. What was sequenced was PBMCs or T cells enriched from blood (not recorded which). The receptors were sampled from a man aged 50 to 60 who had recovered from COVID-19. The CDR3 runs from the conserved cysteine through the conserved F or W. The D gene is left open where the match is weak. The size entry is marked missing in some rows and otherwise reads once, few, many or a size class.

D gene	J gene	CDR3 length	clone size	V gene	CDR3 DNA	CDR3 protein
.	TRBJ1-1	16	.	TRBV5-1	TGCGCCAGCAGCTTGGATAGGGGCCATTCGAACACTGAAGCTTTCTTT	CASSLDRGHSNTEAFF
TRBD1	TRBJ1-1	13	.	TRBV29-1	TGCAGCGTCCACCTTCAGGGGACAGGGAAAGCTTTCTTT	CSVHLQGTGKAFF
TRBD1	TRBJ2-3	14	.	TRBV11-3	TGTGCCAGCAGCTCTGGGACAGGGGGCGCGACGCAGTATTTT	CASSSGTGGATQYF
TRBD1	TRBJ2-6	19	.	TRBV23-1	TGCGCCAGCAGTCAAAAGCAGGTACAGGGGTTCGCTGGGGCCAACGTCCTGACTTTC	CASSQKQVQGFAGANVLTF
.	TRBJ2-7	15	.	TRBV19	TGTGCCAGTAGTATTTGGCAGGGCGGTGGCTACGAGCAGTACTTC	CASSIWQGGGYEQYF
.	TRBJ1-4	12	.	TRBV7-9	TGTGCCAGCAGCCCCCCGGGAGTAAAACTGTTTTTT	CASSPPGVKLFF
TRBD2	TRBJ2-1	18	.	TRBV3-1/TRBV3-2	TGTGCCAGCAGCCACAGCCGGGGGGCTAGCGGGGGCTACAATGAGCAGTTCTTC	CASSHSRGASGGYNEQFF
.	TRBJ1-6	16	once	TRBV6-1	TGTGCCAGCAGTGAGCCACTCGATAACAGGGATTCACCCCTCCACTTT	CASSEPLDNRDSPLHF
.	TRBJ2-7	15	.	TRBV18	TGTGCCAGCTCACCGCGTCAAACTAGTACCTACGAGCAGTACTTC	CASSPRQTSTYEQYF
TRBD1	TRBJ1-2	14	.	TRBV7-2	TGTGCCAGCAGCTCGGACAGGGCGTGGAGGGGCTACACCTTC	CASSSDRAWRGYTF
.	TRBJ1-5	14	.	TRBV28	TGTGCCAGCAGGCCAAACTATAGCAATCAGCCCCAGCATTTT	CASRPNYSNQPQHF
TRBD1	TRBJ1-1	14	.	TRBV5-1	TGCGCCAGCAGCCACGGGACAGGGCAATCTGAAGCTTTCTTT	CASSHGTGQSEAFF
TRBD2	TRBJ2-2	14	.	TRBV2	TGTGCCAGCATAGCGGGAGCGTCCACCGGGGAGCTGTTTTTT	CASIAGASTGELFF
TRBD2	TRBJ2-1	13	once	TRBV2	TGTGCCAGCCTCAGACAGCGGGGCAATGAGCAGTTCTTC	CASLRQRGNEQFF
TRBD2	TRBJ2-2	15	.	TRBV6-5	TGTGCCAGCAGAGACCGGGGGGGCAACACCGGGGAGCTGTTTTTT	CASRDRGGNTGELFF
TRBD2	TRBJ2-3	15	.	TRBV5-1	TGCGCCAGCAGCTTGCGGGGGGTTAGCACAGATACGCAGTATTTT	CASSLRGVSTDTQYF
TRBD2	TRBJ2-7	16	.	TRBV6-6	TGTGCCAGCAGCGTAGGGGCGGGAGGTACGACCCACGAGCAGTACTTC	CASSVGAGGTTHEQYF
.	TRBJ1-1	17	.	TRBV5-1	TGCGCCAGCAGCTTGGGGACTCGGGGGGGAAAGGAGGCTGAAGCTTTCTTT	CASSLGTRGGKEAEAFF
TRBD2	TRBJ2-5	14	.	TRBV7-3	TGTGCCAGCAGCTCGCAGGCGGGAGCACATACCCAGTACTTC	CASSSQAGAHTQYF
.	TRBJ1-1	13	.	TRBV9	TGTGCCAGCAGCAACTTGTTAAACACTGAAGCTTTCTTT	CASSNLLNTEAFF
TRBD1	TRBJ2-7	16	.	TRBV24-1	TGTGCCACCAGTGATCGGGACAGGACTGGAGTCTACGAGCAGTACTTC	CATSDRDRTGVYEQYF
TRBD2	TRBJ2-1	15	.	TRBV6-5	TGTGCCAGCAGTACCCGACTAGCGGGCTACAATGAGCAGTTCTTC	CASSTRLAGYNEQFF
.	TRBJ1-1	16	.	TRBV6-5	TGTGCCAGCAGTTACTCGACAGAAAGGGGGAACACTGAAGCTTTCTTT	CASSYSTERGNTEAFF
.	TRBJ1-6	16	.	TRBV4-1	TGCGCCAGCAGCCAGTTTGCCGGGACACCTAATTCACCCCTCCACTTT	CASSQFAGTPNSPLHF
TRBD1	TRBJ2-7	14	.	TRBV19	TGTGCCAGTAGTGGCCGGGACAGGATCTACGAGCAGTACTTC	CASSGRDRIYEQYF
TRBD2	TRBJ2-2	17	.	TRBV9	TGTGCCAGCAGCGTAGGACTAGCGGGAGGGAACACCGGGGAGCTGTTTTTT	CASSVGLAGGNTGELFF
TRBD2	TRBJ2-1	16	.	TRBV28	TGTGCCAGCAGTTTATGGAGGCTAGCGGGGTGGAATGAGCAGTTCTTC	CASSLWRLAGWNEQFF
.	TRBJ2-2	14	.	TRBV7-9	TGTGCCAGCAGCTTATTAATGAACACCGGGGAGCTGTTTTTT	CASSLLMNTGELFF
.	TRBJ1-3	16	once	TRBV7-3	TGTGCCAGCAGCTTAATAGGAGGGGTTTCTGGAAACACCATATATTTT	CASSLIGGVSGNTIYF
.	TRBJ1-4	16	.	TRBV3-1/TRBV3-2	TGTGCCAGCAGCCGGGGCTCAGGGCAGCTTAATGAAAAACTGTTTTTT	CASSRGSGQLNEKLFF
TRBD2	TRBJ2-5	17	once	TRBV5-4	TGTGCCAGCAGCTTGGCCGGCATAGCGGGGGGGCAAGAGACCCAGTACTTC	CASSLAGIAGGQETQYF
.	TRBJ1-1	14	.	TRBV5-5	TGTGCCAGCAGCTTGGTGGGGGCGCGGTCTGAAGCTTTCTTT	CASSLVGARSEAFF
TRBD2	TRBJ2-1	17	many	TRBV4-3	TGCGCCAGCAGCCAAGGGTTAGTAGCGGGAGGTTCTGATGAGCAGTTCTTC	CASSQGLVAGGSDEQFF
.	TRBJ2-2	13	.	TRBV12-3/TRBV12-4	TGTGCCAGCAGTTTCATCGAGGTCGGGGAGCTGTTTTTT	CASSFIEVGELFF
.	TRBJ1-6	14	few	TRBV5-1	TGCGCCAGCAGCTTGGGAGGACTAGCTTCACCCCTCCACTTT	CASSLGGLASPLHF
TRBD2	TRBJ2-1	14	.	TRBV6-1	TGTGCCAGCAGTAGTCTGGCGGGAGCTAATGAGCAGTTCTTC	CASSSLAGANEQFF
.	TRBJ1-2	11	once	TRBV19	TGTGCCAGTGCTCTTCAGGGAGGCTACACCTTC	CASALQGGYTF
.	TRBJ2-1	16	.	TRBV4-2	TGTGCCAGCAGCCAAGGCGGGGACTCCCGTTACAATGAGCAGTTCTTC	CASSQGGDSRYNEQFF
.	TRBJ2-3	13	.	TRBV19	TGTGCCAGTACCTTCATGACGGGAGATACGCAGTATTTT	CASTFMTGDTQYF
.	TRBJ2-3	14	.	TRBV28	TGTGCCAGCAGTTTTGGGGGGGCCCCGGATACGCAGTATTTT	CASSFGGAPDTQYF
.	TRBJ1-1	13	.	TRBV5-1	TGCGCCAGCAGCTTGGTACGGGGGGGTGAGGCTTTCTTT	CASSLVRGGEAFF
TRBD1	TRBJ2-3	15	.	TRBV5-1	TGCGCCAGCAGCGGAAGATCGGACAGGGGGGATACGCAGTATTTT	CASSGRSDRGDTQYF
.	TRBJ1-3	15	few	TRBV9	TGTGCCAGCAGCGTAGGCGCCAGGAATGGAAACACCATATATTTT	CASSVGARNGNTIYF
TRBD2	TRBJ2-7	19	many	TRBV7-2	TGTGCCAGCAGCCAAGCCACCGGGACTAGCACCCAACGCACTTTCGAGCAGTACTTC	CASSQATGTSTQRTFEQYF
.	TRBJ1-2	15	.	TRBV24-1	TGTGCCACCAGTGGAGTACAGGGCGTTAACTATGGCTACACCTTC	CATSGVQGVNYGYTF
TRBD2	TRBJ2-5	13	.	TRBV10-3	TGTGCCATCAGAGCGGGGGTAGGAGAGACCCAGTACTTC	CAIRAGVGETQYF
.	TRBJ1-6	20	.	TRBV19	TGTGCCAGTACCCACAGAGGCCTGGGCAGGGCGAGCTCCTATAATTCACCCCTCCACTTT	CASTHRGLGRASSYNSPLHF
.	TRBJ1-1	13	.	TRBV10-2	TGCGCCAGCAGCCGATTCGAGGACACTGAAGCTTTCTTT	CASSRFEDTEAFF
TRBD1	TRBJ2-7	14	.	TRBV27	TGTGCCAGCAAATTCGCAGGGGGCTTCTACGAGCAGTACTTC	CASKFAGGFYEQYF
TRBD1	TRBJ1-6	13	.	TRBV29-1	TGCAGCGTTCGACAGGGGAGGACTTCACCCCTCCACTTT	CSVRQGRTSPLHF
.	TRBJ1-4	12	.	TRBV7-9	TGTGCCAGCAGCTACGGGAATGAAAAACTGTTTTTT	CASSYGNEKLFF
.	TRBJ1-2	9	.	TRBV29-1	TGCAGCGTTGAGGGGCAGGGTGACTTC	CSVEGQGDF
.	TRBJ2-2	12	.	TRBV10-3	TGTGCCATCGGGCCATCCCTAGGGGAGCTGTTTTTT	CAIGPSLGELFF
TRBD1	TRBJ1-1	13	.	TRBV3-1/TRBV3-2	TGTGCCAGCAGCAGGGGGCGCGCCACTGAAGCTTTCTTT	CASSRGRATEAFF
.	TRBJ1-2	17	few	TRBV2	TGTGCCAGCAGTGGTCGGGGGGCAGGGGTTGGGAACTATGGCTACACCTTC	CASSGRGAGVGNYGYTF
TRBD1	TRBJ1-3	14	.	TRBV27	TGTGCCAGCAGACGACAGGGCGCTGGAAACACCATATATTTT	CASRRQGAGNTIYF